The present TCR beta chain was sequenced within a study of T cells in Graves' hyperthyroidism and ophthalmopathy. Overall study: Before any treatment, at initial diagnosis, peripheral blood was collected.

Per the germline V gene, CDR1 is GTSNPN and CDR2 is SVGIG (reference sequence). CDR3 length equals 13 residues. The ends were cut back, 4 bases at V and 5 bases at J, with 14 bases in the middle. This clonotype was recorded many times. What was amplified from RNA transcripts were TCR beta CDR3 regions. HTBI primers drove first-round RT-PCR of the TCR CDR3. MiXCR, run by TCRdb on the multiplex PCR reads, gives a single entry per CDR3 protein. The table has some 620,000 distinct CDR3 sequences, around 15% seen once. A lack of ophthalmopathy progression within 18 months defined stable Graves' hyperthyroidism.

The rearrangement links TRBV30 to TRBJ2-5, with a possible D match to TRBD1 (5 bases). Sequences were obtained from blood. The clonotype originates from a woman younger than 45 with Graves' hyperthyroidism. The chain's CDR3 is CAWNPGFSETQYF. CDR3 sequence (DNA): TGTGCCTGGAACCCAGGGTTTTCTGAGACCCAGTACTTC.